These 29 T cell receptor beta chains originate from one sample sequenced in a study of T-cell memory formation after mild COVID-19. TCRdb used MiXCR to reprocess the 5' RACE reads, holding one entry per CDR3 protein. The sample contains 170,000 or so distinct CDR3 sequences, about a fifth of which appear only once. Sequenced input: PBMCs or a T cell subset sorted from them (not recorded which). These receptors all come from an adult woman who had mild COVID-19 (a few samples of this study predate the infection). Cell type and time point are not known.

V and J are TRBV2 and TRBJ2-7; the D gene is possibly TRBD2 (5 bases). This CDR3 comprises 14 residues. Germline V gene sequence: CDR1 SNHLY, CDR2 FYNNEI. V lost 3 bases, J lost 3 bases, and 12 bases lay in between. The CDR3 sequence is CASSDPLVFYEQYF. CDR3 DNA: TGTGCCAGCAGTGACCCACTAGTTTTCTACGAGCAGTACTTC.

The chain uses TRBV11-3 and TRBJ2-1; 13 nucleotides match TRBD2. V shed 3 bases, J shed 0 bases, and the junction held 2 bases outside the gene matches. This CDR3 has 17 amino acids. Germline CDR1 SGHNT, CDR2 YENEEA. The CDR3 DNA is TGTGCCAGCAGCTTGGGACTAGCGGGGCCCTCCTACAATGAGCAGTTCTTC. This sequence encodes CASSLGLAGPSYNEQFF.

This clonotype was seen a handful of times. The genes are TRBV7-6 and TRBJ2-3; D not certain. CDR1 SGHVS and CDR2 FNYEAQ come from the germline V gene. V dropped 0 bases and J dropped 3 bases, with 22 bases sitting between them. The CDR3 is 19 residues long. The CDR3 sequence is CASSLASSRLPISTDTQYF. CDR3 bases: TGTGCCAGCAGCTTAGCCTCTTCAAGGTTACCCATTTCGACAGATACGCAGTATTTT. Full variable domain (rest looked up from reference TRBV7-6 and TRBJ2-3): GAGVSQSPRYKVTKRGQDVALRCDPISGHVSLYWYRQALGQGPEFLTYFNYEAQQDKSGLPNDRFSAERPEGSISTLTIQRTEQRDSAMYRCASSLASSRLPISTDTQYFGPGTRLTVL.

This clonotype was seen more than once but under ten times. This rearrangement joins TRBV6-5 to TRBJ2-7, with no clear D. Germline-derived CDR1 and CDR2 are MNHEY and SVGAGI. The CDR3 extends over 15 amino acids. V was shortened by 0 bases and J by 0 bases, with 9 bases between the two germline ends. The CDR3 sequence: CASSYSEWSSYEQYF. The CDR3 DNA reads as TGTGCCAGCAGTTACTCTGAGTGGAGCTCCTACGAGCAGTACTTC.

This clonotype has just a few counts. The V call is TRBV9, the J call TRBJ1-6; D is ambiguous. The CDR3 runs to 12 residues. The V gene's germline CDR1 is SGDLS and CDR2 YYNGEE. V was trimmed by 0 bases and J by 9 bases, leaving 4 bases between them. The CDR3, as DNA: TGTGCCAGCAGCGTAGAGGGTTCACCCCTCCACTTT. Amino acids: CASSVEGSPLHF.

The J gene is TRBJ2-7, the V gene TRBV24-1; 8 bases are a match to TRBD1. Germline CDR1 KGHDR, CDR2 SFDVKD. CDR3 length: 12 residues. With 7 bases clipped from V and 6 bases from J, the junction kept 4 bases outside the gene matches. CDR3 in DNA: TGTGCCACCAGCGAGACAGGGGCCGAGCAGTACTTC. Encoded protein: CATSETGAEQYF.

This clonotype turned up a few times. The rearrangement joins TRBV7-2 to TRBJ1-2, with D possibly TRBD1 on 6 matching bases. The CDR3 extends over 14 amino acids. Germline V gives CDR1 SGHTA, CDR2 FQGNSA. Trimming took off 5 bases at V and 0 bases at J, with 10 bases between the two ends. The CDR3 DNA is TGTGCCAGCAGCCCGGACAGTTCTAACTATGGCTACACCTTC. As protein: CASSPDSSNYGYTF.

The genes are TRBV10-2 and TRBJ2-5, with a tentative D call TRBD2 (6 bases). CDR1 WSHSY and CDR2 SAAADI come from the germline V gene. CDR3 length equals 16 residues. V lost 0 bases, J lost 4 bases, and 15 bases lay in between. CDR3 in amino acids: CASSESSDTGGETQYF. CDR3 DNA: TGCGCCAGCAGTGAGTCGTCAGACACCGGGGGAGAGACCCAGTACTTC.

The rearrangement joins TRBV19 to TRBJ2-1, with 7 bases matching TRBD1. Germline loops: CDR1 LNHDA, CDR2 SQIVND (reference sequence). This CDR3 is 13 amino acids long. V lost 6 bases and J lost 9; bases outside the gene matches: 8. The CDR3 loop reads CASSGQEYAEQFF. CDR3 DNA: TGTGCCAGTAGCGGACAGGAATACGCTGAGCAGTTCTTC.

The rearrangement links TRBV6-4 to TRBJ2-1; D might be TRBD1 (5 bases). V was trimmed by 0 bases and J by 2 bases, leaving 11 bases between them. The CDR3 sequence is 16 residues long. Germline CDR1 MRHNA, CDR2 SNTAGT. CDR3 bases: TGTGCCAGCAGTGACTCCCAAAGGACACCCTACAATGAGCAGTTCTTC. As protein: CASSDSQRTPYNEQFF.

This clonotype was counted a few times. This CDR3 is CATSDLGTRRSGELFF. The DNA for the CDR3 is TGTGCCACCAGTGACTTAGGGACTAGGCGTTCCGGGGAGCTGTTTTTT. The chain employs TRBV24-1 and TRBJ2-2; TRBD2 agrees at 8 bases. Germline CDR1 is KGHDR and CDR2 is SFDVKD. This CDR3 has 16 amino acids. J was trimmed by 6 bases and V by 4 bases; bases with no gene match: 9.

This clonotype has a handful of counts. The CDR3 is CASSKGSIYEQYF. CDR3 in DNA: TGTGCCAGCAGCAAAGGGTCCATCTACGAGCAGTACTTC. This chain links TRBV5-6 with TRBJ2-7; no reliable D call. Germline CDR1 SGHDT, CDR2 YYEEEE. V was pared by 4 bases and J by 3 bases, with 11 bases between. The CDR3 runs 13 residues.

The table lists this clonotype with a few counts. The rearrangement links TRBV5-1 to TRBJ1-2, with 7 bases fitting TRBD1. Trimming cost V 1 base and J 5 bases; bases outside gene matches: 8. Germline V CDR1 and CDR2: SGHRS, YFSETQ. The CDR3 contains 15 residues. Here the CDR3 DNA reads TGCGCCAGCAGCTTGCTCGGGACAGTTCTTTATGGCTACACCTTC. Protein product: CASSLLGTVLYGYTF.

This clonotype was picked up a small number of times. The V gene is TRBV6-5, the J gene TRBJ2-3; TRBD2 is a possible D gene (5 bases). The V end lost 2 bases, the J end lost 2 bases, and 11 bases lay between the germline ends. The V gene's germline CDR1 is MNHEY and CDR2 SVGAGI. The CDR3 is made up of 15 amino acids. CDR3 loop: CASSYLGLNTDTQYF. The CDR3, as DNA: TGTGCCAGCAGTTACCTCGGACTTAACACAGATACGCAGTATTTT.

The chain uses TRBV30 and TRBJ1-6, with a weak D call TRBD1 (5 bases). With 3 bases removed from V and 6 bases from J, the gap between germline ends came to 18 bases. This CDR3 region has 16 residues. Per germline, CDR1 GTSNPN and CDR2 SVGIG (reference sequence). In nucleotides, the CDR3 is TGTGCCTGGAGCGCCGGGGAGGGGCTCGGTAATTCACCCCTCCACTTT. Amino acids: CAWSAGEGLGNSPLHF. Looking up the rest from reference TRBV30 and TRBJ1-6 gives the full variable domain: SQTIHQWPATLVQPVGSPLSLECTVEGTSNPNLYWYRQAAGRGLQLLFYSVGIGQISSEVPQNLSASRPQDRQFILSSKKLLLSDSGFYLCAWSAGEGLGNSPLHFGNGTRLTVT.

The chain links TRBV6-2 or TRBV6-3 to TRBJ2-3; a weak D match, TRBD2 (6 bases). The ends were cut back, 6 bases at V and 0 bases at J, with 16 bases in the middle. Germline V CDR1 and CDR2: MNHEY, SVGEGT. The CDR3 loop spans 16 amino acids. The DNA of the CDR3 is TGTGCCAGCAGCTCGACCGGGACTCTTAGCACAGATACGCAGTATTTT. Protein sequence: CASSSTGTLSTDTQYF.

This clonotype was observed a single time. V is TRBV7-8 and J is TRBJ1-2; TRBD1 matches 10 bases. V trimming: 4 bases; J trimming: 8 bases; junction bases outside the gene matches: 7. The CDR3 consists of 14 residues. Germline V lookup: CDR1 SGHVS, CDR2 FQNEAQ. The CDR3 DNA reads as TGTGCCAGCAGCTCGACCCGGACAGGGGGAGGCTACACCTTC. It codes for CASSSTRTGGGYTF.

The rearrangement links TRBV5-1 to TRBJ1-2; D might be TRBD1 (5 bases). The CDR3 is 13 residues long. V shed 4 bases and J shed 3 bases, with 10 bases lying between them. Per the germline V gene, CDR1 is SGHRS and CDR2 is YFSETQ. CDR3 nucleotides: TGCGCCAGCAGCCGGGAACAGGACTATGGCTACACCTTC. It is translated as CASSREQDYGYTF.

The chain joins TRBV7-9 to TRBJ2-1; the match to TRBD2 covers 16 bases. There are 18 residues in the CDR3. The V gene's germline CDR1 is SEHNR and CDR2 FQNEAQ (reference sequence). With 4 bases clipped from V and 7 bases from J, the junction kept 10 bases outside the gene matches. The CDR3 loop is CASSSPGLAGGPGNEQFF. CDR3 DNA: TGTGCCAGCAGCTCCCCGGGACTAGCGGGGGGGCCGGGGAATGAGCAGTTCTTC. Together with reference TRBV7-9 and TRBJ2-1, the CDR3 gives the full variable domain: DTGVSQNPRHKITKRGQNVTFRCDPISEHNRLYWYRQTLGQGPEFLTYFQNEAQLEKSRLLSDRFSAERPKGSFSTLEIQRTEQGDSAMYLCASSSPGLAGGPGNEQFFGPGTRLTVL.

This rearrangement joins TRBV20-1 to TRBJ2-7; the match to TRBD1 covers 11 bases. From germline, CDR1 is DFQATT and CDR2 SNEGSKA (reference sequence). With 5 bases clipped from V and 6 bases from J, the junction kept 3 bases outside the gene matches. The CDR3 contains 12 residues. CDR3 protein: CSAAGQGAEQYF. In DNA, the CDR3 is TGCAGTGCTGCAGGACAGGGGGCCGAGCAGTACTTC.

The V and J genes are TRBV5-5 and TRBJ1-2; 7 nucleotides line up with TRBD1. J gave up 3 bases and V 0 bases, and 5 bases lay outside the gene matches. CDR1 is SGHKS, CDR2 YYEKEE, per germline (reference sequence). There are 15 residues in the CDR3. CDR3 region: CASSLVGTDYYGYTF. The CDR3 DNA follows: TGTGCCAGCAGCTTGGTTGGGACAGACTACTATGGCTACACCTTC.

This clonotype was seen many times. V gene TRBV7-7 combines with J gene TRBJ2-3, with 12 bases lining up with TRBD2. Trimming took 5 bases from V and 1 from J; bases not matched to a gene: 4. This CDR3 region has 16 residues. Germline V gene lookup returns CDR1 SSHAT and CDR2 FNYEAQ (reference sequence). The DNA of the CDR3 is TGTGCCAGCAGCCCGAGACTAGCGGGGGGCACAGATACGCAGTATTTT. Amino acid sequence: CASSPRLAGGTDTQYF.

The rearrangement joins TRBV27 to TRBJ1-2; no clear D gene. V shed 0 bases and J shed 2 bases, with 13 bases lying between them. The germline gives CDR1 MNHEY, CDR2 SMNVEV (reference sequence). This CDR3 region has 16 residues. The CDR3 DNA reads TGTGCCAGCAGTTTATCGATCCGGGCCCTAAACTATGGCTACACCTTC. This translates into CASSLSIRALNYGYTF.

This clonotype was found a few times. Written as DNA, the CDR3 is TGTGCCAGCAGCTTGCAGGGAAGTGGAAACACCATATATTTT. This encodes CASSLQGSGNTIYF. The chain has TRBV5-4 and TRBJ1-3; possibly TRBD1 for D (5 bases). Trimming cost V 1 base and J 3 bases, with 8 bases left between them. This CDR3 has 14 amino acids. Germline CDR1 is SGHNT and CDR2 is YYREEE (reference sequence).

This clonotype was picked up a small number of times. The rearrangement uses TRBV24-1 and TRBJ2-1; 7 nucleotides line up with TRBD2. After removal of 4 bases from V and 9 bases from J, the junction contained 11 bases not matched to a gene. CDR3 length equals 15 residues. Germline-derived CDR1 and CDR2 are KGHDR and SFDVKD. The CDR3 nucleotides read TGTGCCACCAGTGACGGGGACTACCCCCTCGGTGAGCAGTTCTTC. This gives the protein CATSDGDYPLGEQFF.

The genes are TRBV6-5 and TRBJ2-5; weak D call: TRBD1 (5 bases). The CDR3 totals 14 residues. The germline V gene encodes CDR1 MNHEY and CDR2 SVGAGI. V was cut by 2 bases and J by 3 bases, with 10 bases left in between. In DNA form, the CDR3 reads TGTGCCAGCAGTTACGTGGGGCAGGAAGAGACCCAGTACTTC. Its translation: CASSYVGQEETQYF.

This clonotype was observed a handful of times. The chain carries TRBV24-1 and TRBJ2-5; D remains unclear. There are 16 residues in the CDR3. Trimming left V 5 bases short and J 1 base short, with 16 bases between. Germline V gives CDR1 KGHDR, CDR2 SFDVKD. The CDR3 DNA is TGTGCCACCAGTGTCCTGTCCCCCGGCCTCCAAGAGACCCAGTACTTC. Encoded protein: CATSVLSPGLQETQYF.

The rearrangement joins TRBV7-8 to TRBJ1-5; 10 nucleotides match TRBD1. The germline V gene encodes CDR1 SGHVS and CDR2 FQNEAQ. The CDR3 is 17 residues long. Trimming took 1 base from V and 2 from J; bases not matched to a gene: 5. The DNA for the CDR3 is TGTGCCAGCAGCTTAGAAGGGACAGGGGTCGGCAATCAGCCCCAGCATTTT. This translates into CASSLEGTGVGNQPQHF.

This clonotype was detected ten times or more. The J gene is TRBJ2-1, the V gene TRBV7-9; D is uncertain. The CDR3 spans 11 residues. V lost 4 bases, J lost 5 bases, and 3 bases lay in between. Germline CDR1 SEHNR, CDR2 FQNEAQ (reference sequence). The CDR3 DNA follows: TGTGCCAGCAGCTGGAACAATGAGCAGTTCTTC. Its protein is CASSWNNEQFF.